The clone carrying this TCR beta chain was observed a few times. Patients showing uncontrolled infection, other autoimmune disease, pregnancy or lactation were ineligible. These data originate in a study of T cells in Graves' hyperthyroidism and ophthalmopathy. The investigators amplified TCR beta CDR3 regions from RNA transcripts. Researchers ran a first-round RT-PCR on the TCR CDR3 using the HTBI primer set. In TCRdb, the multiplex PCR reads were re-called with MiXCR into one record per CDR3 protein. The sample has hundreds of thousands of distinct CDR3 sequences, over 35% seen once. From germline, CDR1 is SGHNT and CDR2 YYREEE (reference sequence). Trimming took off 0 bases at V and 7 bases at J, with 8 bases between the two ends. This CDR3 comprises 14 residues.

Sample: blood. The clonotype comes from a man younger than 35 with Graves' hyperthyroidism. The genes are TRBV5-4 and TRBJ1-6; D unclear. This chain's CDR3 is CASSLDQLNSPLHF. The CDR3 DNA follows: TGTGCCAGCAGCTTGGATCAGCTCAATTCACCCCTCCACTTT.